This is a list of T cell receptor beta chains from one sample in a study of response to subunit inactivated influenza vaccine. One entry per CDR3 protein, called by TCRdb with MiXCR from the RT-PCR reads. The sample lists 490,000 or so distinct CDR3 sequences, about 7.6% seen once, with over 10% in the top ten. Source: PBMCs from blood, taken about 24 months after vaccination. These receptors originate from a man between 50 and 69 years old who received an inactivated influenza vaccine. The CDR3 runs from the conserved cysteine through the conserved F or W. D genes are given only for firm matches. Clone size is given for some rows only: seen once, a few or many times, or a class if the clone is expanded.

.	many	TRBJ2-7	TRBV5-1	TGCGCCAGCAGCTTGCTCCCTCTCTCCTACGAGCAGTACTTC	CASSLLPLSYEQYF
TRBD1	many	TRBJ1-1	TRBV19	TGTGCCAGTAGTAAACAGGGGGCTGGAACTGAAGCTTTCTTT	CASSKQGAGTEAFF
TRBD2	.	TRBJ2-7	TRBV4-2	TGTGCCAGCAGCCAAGGTGCACTAGCGGGGGTTCGCTCCTACGAGCAGTACTTC	CASSQGALAGVRSYEQYF
TRBD1	few	TRBJ1-4	TRBV20-1	TGCAGTGCCCCGGAGACAGGGGGCCAAAAACTGTTTTTT	CSAPETGGQKLFF
.	.	TRBJ1-1	TRBV4-3	TGCGCCAGCAGTGGGGGCTACATGAACACTGAAGCTTTCTTT	CASSGGYMNTEAFF
TRBD1	few	TRBJ1-5	TRBV24-1	TGTGCCACCAGTGATCGCGGCGGGACAGGGGTCAATCAGCCCCAGCATTTT	CATSDRGGTGVNQPQHF
TRBD1	few	TRBJ2-1	TRBV24-1	TGTGCCACCAGTGGGTCCGGGACAGGAGATAGCTCCTACAATGAGCAGTTCTTC	CATSGSGTGDSSYNEQFF
.	few	TRBJ1-4	TRBV7-2	TGTGCCAGCAGCGCCTCGGGACTGTATGGAGAAAAACTGTTTTTT	CASSASGLYGEKLFF
TRBD2	.	TRBJ2-3	TRBV20-1	TGCAGTGCTCAGCGGGGGCCCAGCACAGATACGCAGTATTTT	CSAQRGPSTDTQYF
TRBD2	few	TRBJ2-1	TRBV7-2	TGTGCCAGCAGCTCGGCCCTAGCGGGAGCATACAATGAGCAGTTCTTC	CASSSALAGAYNEQFF
.	many	TRBJ1-2	TRBV5-1	TGCGCCAGCAGCTTGGATGGGGAAAGGATCTATGGCTACACCTTC	CASSLDGERIYGYTF
.	once	TRBJ2-5	TRBV20-1	TGCAGTGCTAGAGATCGACATCAGGAGACCCAGTACTTC	CSARDRHQETQYF
.	few	TRBJ1-5	TRBV5-6	TGTGCCAGCTTCGGCGGCAATCAGCCCCAGCATTTT	CASFGGNQPQHF
.	.	TRBJ2-3	TRBV6-6	TGTGCCAGCAGACGCGGGACCACAGATACGCAGTATTTT	CASRRGTTDTQYF
.	many	TRBJ1-2	TRBV7-2	TGTGCCAGCAGCTTAGGCAGGGATTATGGCTACACCTTC	CASSLGRDYGYTF
.	few	TRBJ2-4	TRBV18	TGTGCCAGCTCACAGGAAGCCAAAAACATTCAGTACTTC	CASSQEAKNIQYF
TRBD2	many	TRBJ2-1	TRBV12-3/TRBV12-4	TGTGCCAGCAGTTTTTCTCTCCTAGCGGGGAGCGATGAGCAGTTCTTC	CASSFSLLAGSDEQFF
.	.	TRBJ2-1	TRBV28	TGTGCCAGCAGTTTCTATTTATGGTCTCAGGTTGGGGGTGAGCAGTTCTTC	CASSFYLWSQVGGEQFF
.	few	TRBJ2-6	TRBV11-2	TGTGCCAGCAGCCTGGGACTGTTCTCTGGGGCCAACGTCCTGACTTTC	CASSLGLFSGANVLTF
.	once	TRBJ1-6	TRBV20-1	TGCAGTGCTGAACACTCCGGGTCCTATAATTCACCCCTCCACTTT	CSAEHSGSYNSPLHF
.	.	TRBJ1-5	TRBV5-6	TGTGCCAGCAGCACTATGACGGTTAGCAATCAGCCCCAGCATTTT	CASSTMTVSNQPQHF
TRBD2	.	TRBJ2-3	TRBV6-1	TGTGCCAGCAGTCTAGCGGGAGGGAACCTACCCACGCAGTATTTT	CASSLAGGNLPTQYF
.	.	TRBJ2-7	TRBV10-3	TGTGCCATCAGCGGAGTGGGGGCCTACGAGCAGTACTTC	CAISGVGAYEQYF
.	few	TRBJ1-5	TRBV10-3	TGTGCCATCAGGGGGTCGACAGGACACCAGCATTTT	CAIRGSTGHQHF
TRBD1	.	TRBJ2-7	TRBV28	TGTGCCAGCAGTTTAAGCGGGACAGGGAGAACCTACGAGCAGTACTTC	CASSLSGTGRTYEQYF
.	.	TRBJ2-5	TRBV14	TGTGCCAGCAGCCTCAAAGTACAAGAGACCCAGTACTTC	CASSLKVQETQYF
TRBD2	few	TRBJ2-4	TRBV20-1	TGCAGTGCTCCTATACTAGCGGGAGTTGGTAACATTCAGTACTTC	CSAPILAGVGNIQYF
.	.	TRBJ2-3	TRBV5-1	TGCGCCAGCAGTACCAGTCCCACAGATACGCAGTATTTT	CASSTSPTDTQYF
.	many	TRBJ2-1	TRBV20-1	TGCAGTGCTATCCGGGACGGCTACAATGAGCAGTTCTTC	CSAIRDGYNEQFF
TRBD2	.	TRBJ2-1	TRBV7-2	TGTGCCAGCAGCTTATTGCGCATAGCGGGTGTCTACAATGAGCAGTTCTTC	CASSLLRIAGVYNEQFF
.	few	TRBJ2-3	TRBV10-1	TGCGCCAGCAGTGGAGGTTCAGGGGATCACATGTGGCAGTATTTT	CASSGGSGDHMWQYF
TRBD1	.	TRBJ1-4	TRBV11-2	TGTGCCAGCAGCTCCCCCGGGACAGGGGTAGGGTCGGGTGAAAAACTGTTTTTT	CASSSPGTGVGSGEKLFF
TRBD1	many	TRBJ2-2	TRBV4-3	TGCGCCAGCAGCCAACCCCCGGGACAGGGGGCGCGGACCGGGGAGCTGTTTTTT	CASSQPPGQGARTGELFF
TRBD2	.	TRBJ2-1	TRBV11-1	TGTGCCAGCAGCAACACCCAATTACTAGCGGGGACCTACAATGAGCAGTTCTTC	CASSNTQLLAGTYNEQFF
TRBD2	few	TRBJ2-7	TRBV19	TGTGCCAGTAGTATAGCCACATACGCACGAGCGGGAAGATACGAGCAGTACTTC	CASSIATYARAGRYEQYF
.	.	TRBJ1-1	TRBV6-2/TRBV6-3	TGTGCCAGCAGTAGCCCTGGGGGCAAGGACACTGAAGCTTTCTTT	CASSSPGGKDTEAFF
.	few	TRBJ2-7	TRBV29-1	TGCAGCGTTGCCCGGGACGGTAGCTCCTACGAGCAGTACTTC	CSVARDGSSYEQYF
.	.	TRBJ2-2	TRBV14	TGTGCCAGCAGCAGGCGATGGCCTTCGAACACCGGGGAGCTGTTTTTT	CASSRRWPSNTGELFF